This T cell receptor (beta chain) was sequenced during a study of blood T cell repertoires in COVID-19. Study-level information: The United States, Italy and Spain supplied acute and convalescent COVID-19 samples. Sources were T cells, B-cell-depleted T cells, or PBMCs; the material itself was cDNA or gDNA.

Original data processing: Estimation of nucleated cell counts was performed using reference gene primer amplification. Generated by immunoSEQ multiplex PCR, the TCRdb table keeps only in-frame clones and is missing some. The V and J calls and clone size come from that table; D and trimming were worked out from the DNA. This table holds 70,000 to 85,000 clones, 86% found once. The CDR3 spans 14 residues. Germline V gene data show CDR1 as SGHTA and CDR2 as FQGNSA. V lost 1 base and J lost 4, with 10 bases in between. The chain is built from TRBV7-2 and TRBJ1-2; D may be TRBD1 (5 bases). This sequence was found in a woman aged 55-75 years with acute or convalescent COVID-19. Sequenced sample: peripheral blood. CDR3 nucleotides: TGTGCCAGCAGCTTAGACAGGACCTCCTATGGCTACACCTTC. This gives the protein CASSLDRTSYGYTF. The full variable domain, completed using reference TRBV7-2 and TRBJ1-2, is GAGVSQSPSNKVTEKGKDVELRCDPISGHTALYWYRQSLGQGLEFLIYFQGNSAPDKSGLPSDRFSAERTGGSVSTLTIQRTQQEDSAVYLCASSLDRTSYGYTFGSGTRLTVV.